This T cell receptor (beta chain) was sequenced in a study of siplizumab effects on memory and regulatory T cells. Sequencing used immunoSEQ multiplex PCR; TCRdb keeps in-frame clones, though not all of them. The repertoire includes about 100,000 clones, 75% to 95% of them detected once, and roughly 0.16% sits in the top ten. This clone occurred once. Antigen unknown. Broader study findings: Only a minority of proliferating CD4+ or CD8+ clones had an assignable naive or memory phenotype, with roughly 80-97% lacking one.

This CDR3 is built from 14 residues. V trimming: 4 bases; J trimming: 9 bases; junction bases outside the gene matches: 9. Looked up from germline, CDR1 is SGHKS and CDR2 is YYEKEE (reference sequence). The specimen was CD4+ T cells sorted from blood. This chain connects TRBV5-5 to TRBJ1-2; TRBD1 agrees at 10 bases. This sequence was found in a human donor in good health. CDR3 coding DNA: TGTGCCAGCAGCCTAAAGACAGGGGGCGTCAGCTACACCTTC. It codes for CASSLKTGGVSYTF.